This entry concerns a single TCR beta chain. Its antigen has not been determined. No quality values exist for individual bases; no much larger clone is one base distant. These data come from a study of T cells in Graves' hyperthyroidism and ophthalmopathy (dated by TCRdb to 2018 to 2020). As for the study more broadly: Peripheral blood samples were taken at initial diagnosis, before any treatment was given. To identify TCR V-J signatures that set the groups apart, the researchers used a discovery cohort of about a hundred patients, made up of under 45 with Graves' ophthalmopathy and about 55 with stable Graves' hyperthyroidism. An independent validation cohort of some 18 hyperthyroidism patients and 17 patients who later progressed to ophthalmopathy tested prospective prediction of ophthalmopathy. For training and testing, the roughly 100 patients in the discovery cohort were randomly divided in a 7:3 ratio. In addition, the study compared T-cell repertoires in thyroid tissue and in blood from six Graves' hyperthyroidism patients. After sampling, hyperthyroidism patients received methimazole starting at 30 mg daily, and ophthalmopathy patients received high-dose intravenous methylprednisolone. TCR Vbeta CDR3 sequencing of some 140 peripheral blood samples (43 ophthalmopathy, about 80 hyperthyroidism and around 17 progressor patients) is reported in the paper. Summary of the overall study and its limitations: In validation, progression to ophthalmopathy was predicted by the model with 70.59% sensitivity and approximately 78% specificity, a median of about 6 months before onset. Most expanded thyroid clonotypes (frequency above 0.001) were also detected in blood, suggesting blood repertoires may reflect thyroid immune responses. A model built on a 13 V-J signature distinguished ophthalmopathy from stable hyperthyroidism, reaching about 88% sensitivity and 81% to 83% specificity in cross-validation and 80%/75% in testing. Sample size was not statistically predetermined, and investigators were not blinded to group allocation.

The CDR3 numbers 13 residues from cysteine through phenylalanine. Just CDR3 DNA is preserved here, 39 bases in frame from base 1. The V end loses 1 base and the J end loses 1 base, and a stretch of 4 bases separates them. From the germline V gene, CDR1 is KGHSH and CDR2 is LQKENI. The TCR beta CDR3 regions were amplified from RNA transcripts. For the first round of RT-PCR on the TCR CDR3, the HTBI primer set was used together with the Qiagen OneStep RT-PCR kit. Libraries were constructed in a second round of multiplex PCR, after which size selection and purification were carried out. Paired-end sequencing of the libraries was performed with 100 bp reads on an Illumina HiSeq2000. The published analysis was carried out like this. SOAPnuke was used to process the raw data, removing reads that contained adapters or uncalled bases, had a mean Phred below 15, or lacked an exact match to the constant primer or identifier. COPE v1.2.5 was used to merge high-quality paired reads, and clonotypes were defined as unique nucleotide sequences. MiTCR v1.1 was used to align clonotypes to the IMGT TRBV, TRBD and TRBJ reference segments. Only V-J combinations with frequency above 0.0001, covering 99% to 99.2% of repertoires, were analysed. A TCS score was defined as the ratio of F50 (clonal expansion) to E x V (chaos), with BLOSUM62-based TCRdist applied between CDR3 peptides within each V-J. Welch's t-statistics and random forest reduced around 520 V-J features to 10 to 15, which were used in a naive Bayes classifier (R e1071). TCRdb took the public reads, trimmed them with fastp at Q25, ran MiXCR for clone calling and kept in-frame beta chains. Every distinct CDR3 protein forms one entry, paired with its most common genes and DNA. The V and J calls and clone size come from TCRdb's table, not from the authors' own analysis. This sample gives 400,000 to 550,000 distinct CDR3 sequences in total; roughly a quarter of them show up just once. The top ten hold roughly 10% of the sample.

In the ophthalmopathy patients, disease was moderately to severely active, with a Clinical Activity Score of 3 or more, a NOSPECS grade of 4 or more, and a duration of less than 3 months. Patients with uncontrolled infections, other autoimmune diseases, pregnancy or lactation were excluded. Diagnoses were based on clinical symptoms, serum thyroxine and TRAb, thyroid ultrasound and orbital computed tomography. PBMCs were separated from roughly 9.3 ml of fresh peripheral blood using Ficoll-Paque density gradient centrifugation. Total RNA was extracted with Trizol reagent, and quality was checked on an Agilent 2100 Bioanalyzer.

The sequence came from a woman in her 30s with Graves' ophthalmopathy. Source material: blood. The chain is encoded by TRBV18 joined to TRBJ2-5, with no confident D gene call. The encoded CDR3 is CASSPRGQETQYF. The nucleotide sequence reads TGTGCCAGCTCACCACGGGGCCAAGAGACCCAGTACTTC.